The 32 T cell receptor beta chains below come from one sample, sequenced in a study of blood T cell repertoires in COVID-19 (dated by TCRdb to 2020 to 2021). Library creation used the immunoSEQ multiplex PCR assay. TCRdb provides this immuneACCESS table in a form limited to in-frame rearrangements. Some clones are lacking; in checked studies, under half of them reflect an unresolved V gene, and why the rest are absent is not known. The sample includes about 120,000 clones, with roughly four fifths observed a single time. Roughly 8.6% of the sample comes from the top ten. The sample taken for sequencing was peripheral blood. Receptor source: a human donor in a cohort sampled during active COVID-19.

This clone was counted only a few times. The V gene is TRBV2, the J gene TRBJ1-2; weak D call: TRBD1 (5 bases). Germline loops: CDR1 SNHLY, CDR2 FYNNEI. The V and J ends lost 6 bases and 8 bases respectively, with 10 bases between them. This CDR3 has 11 residues. In DNA form, the CDR3 reads TGTGCCAGCAGCCCTGACAGAGGCTACACCTTC. This sequence encodes CASSPDRGYTF.

This clone was seen only once. The chain recombines TRBV18 with TRBJ1-1, with D unclear. Germline CDR1 KGHSH, CDR2 LQKENI. Trimming took 1 base from V and 0 from J, leaving 15 bases between them. CDR3 length: 17 residues. The CDR3 DNA reads TGTGCCAGCTCACCACTTCGCCTGGAGAGATTGAACACTGAAGCTTTCTTT. Amino acids: CASSPLRLERLNTEAFF.

The rearrangement joins TRBV7-8 to TRBJ1-2; D perhaps matches TRBD1 (6 bases). The CDR3 spans 13 residues. CDR1 is SGHVS, CDR2 FQNEAQ, per germline. The V end was cut by 5 bases, the J end by 8 bases, with 15 bases between. CDR3 in amino acids: CASSPNGGRGYTF. CDR3 nucleotides: TGTGCCAGCAGCCCTAACGGGGGGCGGGGCTACACCTTC.

This chain links TRBV19 with TRBJ1-1, with 11 positions matching TRBD1. J gave up 0 bases and V 7 bases, and 10 bases lay outside the gene matches. The CDR3 covers 17 residues. Germline CDR1 is LNHDA and CDR2 is SQIVND (reference sequence). DNA for the CDR3: TGTGCCAGTACCAACCGGGACAGGGGGTTCCTGAACACTGAAGCTTTCTTT. Translated, it gives CASTNRDRGFLNTEAFF.

The chain combines TRBV13 with TRBJ1-4; the D is unclear. V dropped 5 bases and J dropped 4 bases, with 11 bases sitting between them. The CDR3 sequence is 14 residues long. Germline-derived CDR1 and CDR2 are PRHDT and FYEKMQ (reference sequence). In DNA form, the CDR3 reads TGTGCCAGCAGCGTGAGCTCCTATAATGAAAAACTGTTTTTT. Amino acids: CASSVSSYNEKLFF.

The chain couples TRBV27 to TRBJ2-5; D gene uncertain. The length of the CDR3 is 13 residues. The ends were cut back, 4 bases at V and 5 bases at J, with 11 bases in the middle. Germline V gene data show CDR1 as MNHEY and CDR2 as SMNVEV (reference sequence). The DNA of the CDR3 is TGTGCCAGCAGTTCGGGTCCCCGGGAGACCCAGTACTTC. The encoded protein is CASSSGPRETQYF.

The CDR3 spells CASSSYRTNTYEQYF. CDR3 in DNA: TGTGCCAGCAGTTCGTACAGGACTAACACCTACGAGCAGTACTTC. The chain employs TRBV28 and TRBJ2-7; D possibly corresponds to TRBD2 (6 bases). The CDR3 totals 15 residues. Germline loops: CDR1 MDHEN, CDR2 SYDVKM. The V gene lost 4 bases and the J gene lost 2 bases, with 15 bases spanning the gap.

V is TRBV5-1 and J is TRBJ2-1, with 9 bases fitting TRBD1. The trim removed 4 bases at V and 3 bases at J, leaving 5 bases unmatched. The CDR3 totals 15 residues. The germline V gene has CDR1 SGHRS and CDR2 YFSETQ. CDR3 loop: CASSPETGGYNEQFF. The CDR3 coding sequence is TGCGCCAGCAGCCCGGAGACAGGGGGCTACAATGAGCAGTTCTTC.

This chain joins TRBV6-1 and TRBJ2-2; possible D gene TRBD2, 6 bases. From germline, CDR1 is MNHNS and CDR2 SASEGT. The CDR3 runs 16 residues. Trimming stripped 2 bases from V and 3 bases from J, with 13 bases between. CDR3 nucleotide sequence: TGTGCCAGCAGTGAATGGAGCGGAGGGGACACCGGGGAGCTGTTTTTT. Translation gives CASSEWSGGDTGELFF.

The genes are TRBV3-1 (or the pseudogene TRBV3-2) and TRBJ2-7; a weak D match, TRBD2 (6 bases). The CDR3 is 15 residues long. Trimming cost V 6 bases and J 6 bases, with 21 bases left between them. Germline-derived CDR1 and CDR2 are LGHDT and YNNKEL (reference sequence). Here the CDR3 reads CASSMTVSGGAEQYF. CDR3 coding DNA: TGTGCCAGCAGTATGACGGTCTCTGGAGGGGCCGAGCAGTACTTC.

The gene calls are TRBV28 and TRBJ2-7, with 9 nucleotides matching TRBD1. From germline, CDR1 is MDHEN and CDR2 SYDVKM. The V and J ends lost 4 bases and 5 bases, in that order; junction bases with no gene match: 21. The CDR3 has 19 amino acids. CDR3 protein: CASSSRDRVIFLGQDEQYF. The CDR3, as DNA: TGTGCCAGCAGTTCCCGGGACAGGGTAATATTTCTTGGTCAGGACGAGCAGTACTTC.

The genes are TRBV7-6 and TRBJ2-7; maybe TRBD1 (6 bases). CDR1 SGHVS and CDR2 FNYEAQ come from the germline V gene. There are 15 residues in the CDR3. Trimming cost V 5 bases and J 5 bases, with 19 bases left between them. The CDR3 sequence: CASSQLDYSGDEQYF. CDR3 coding DNA: TGTGCCAGCAGCCAACTAGACTACTCAGGGGACGAGCAGTACTTC.

The genes are TRBV28 and TRBJ2-3; TRBD2 aligns across 8 bases. The CDR3 loop spans 15 amino acids. V was clipped by 6 bases and J by 4 bases; unmatched bases: 9. The germline CDR1 and CDR2 sequences are MDHEN and SYDVKM. CDR3 sequence: CASRFSGNWADTQYF. The CDR3 nucleotides are TGTGCCAGCAGATTTAGCGGGAATTGGGCAGATACGCAGTATTTT.

This clone was counted only a few times. As DNA, the CDR3 is TGTGCCAGCAGTTTATCGGTCGGGAAGCAGTACTTC. Translating gives CASSLSVGKQYF. J is TRBJ2-7 and V is TRBV27; possible D gene TRBD2, 5 bases. Germline CDR1 MNHEY, CDR2 SMNVEV (reference sequence). The CDR3 extends over 12 amino acids. Between the trimmed V and J ends, which lost 0 bases and 8 bases, there was a span of 8 bases.

This clone appeared once. This sequence joins TRBV2 and TRBJ1-1; D is undetermined. The length of the CDR3 is 8 residues. V was shortened by 11 bases and J by 8 bases, with 6 bases between the two germline ends. CDR1 is SNHLY, CDR2 FYNNEI, per germline. CDR3 region: CASGEAFF. CDR3 in DNA: TGTGCCTCCGGGGAAGCTTTCTTT.

This clone was seen just once. The chain couples TRBV5-1 to TRBJ1-6, with D perhaps TRBD1 (5 bases). V dropped 0 bases and J dropped 0 bases, with 10 bases sitting between them. The CDR3 runs to 17 residues. CDR1 and CDR2 (germline): SGHRS, YFSETQ. Here the CDR3 reads CASSLEGLSSYNSPLHF. The CDR3 DNA follows: TGCGCCAGCAGCTTGGAGGGACTCAGCTCCTATAATTCACCCCTCCACTTT.

This chain links TRBV10-1 with TRBJ2-7; perhaps TRBD2 as D (5 bases). CDR1 is WNHNN and CDR2 is SYGVQD in the germline V gene (reference sequence). V dropped 3 bases and J dropped 2 bases, with 14 bases sitting between them. The CDR3 has 15 residues. CDR3 loop: CASSDPSGGPYEQYF. The CDR3 DNA follows: TGCGCCAGCAGTGATCCCAGCGGTGGCCCCTACGAGCAGTACTTC.

The chain carries TRBV4-1 and TRBJ2-7, with D tentatively TRBD1 (6 bases). V lost 0 bases and J 3 bases, leaving 24 bases between the germline ends. The CDR3 sequence is 19 residues long. Germline V gene sequence: CDR1 MGHRA, CDR2 YSYEKL. For the CDR3, the DNA is TGCGCCAGCAGCCAAGATCCGGTCGGGACACCACCAGGTTACTACGAGCAGTACTTC. It encodes CASSQDPVGTPPGYYEQYF.

This rearrangement joins TRBV14 to TRBJ2-7; 10 bases match TRBD2. This CDR3 is 15 amino acids long. J was trimmed by 7 bases and V by 1 base; bases with no gene match: 7. CDR1 and CDR2 from the germline V gene are SGHDN and FVKESK. The CDR3 bases are TGTGCCAGCAGCCAAGTAGCGGGAGGATTTAGTGAGCAGTACTTC. It encodes CASSQVAGGFSEQYF.

This chain connects TRBV10-3 to TRBJ1-1; 8 nucleotides match TRBD1. Germline lookup yields CDR1 ENHRY and CDR2 SYGVKD. Trimming cost V 7 bases and J 0 bases; bases outside gene matches: 4. The CDR3 is 14 amino acids. The CDR3: CAITGDRLNTEAFF. CDR3 bases: TGTGCCATCACTGGGGACAGGCTGAACACTGAAGCTTTCTTT.

This clone was detected only a few times. This chain joins TRBV30 and TRBJ1-1, with D possibly matching TRBD1 (6 bases). V was cut by 4 bases and J by 11 bases, with 14 bases left in between. Germline-derived CDR1 and CDR2 are GTSNPN and SVGIG (reference sequence). CDR3 size: 11 residues. This CDR3 reads CAWKKGVSAFF. The CDR3 region has the DNA TGTGCCTGGAAAAAGGGGGTCTCGGCTTTCTTT.

This clone appeared a single time. The rearrangement joins TRBV30 to TRBJ2-7, with 8 bases fitting TRBD2. The CDR3 covers 15 residues. Trimming cost V 1 base and J 5 bases; bases outside gene matches: 10. CDR1 GTSNPN and CDR2 SVGIG come from the germline V gene (reference sequence). The CDR3 loop is CAWSGIRGGPDEQYF. The DNA for the CDR3 is TGTGCCTGGAGTGGCATTCGCGGGGGGCCGGACGAGCAGTACTTC.

The chain employs TRBV10-3 and TRBJ1-4, with D perhaps matching TRBD1 (6 bases). With 4 bases removed from V and 5 bases from J, the gap between germline ends came to 11 bases. CDR1 ENHRY and CDR2 SYGVKD come from the germline V gene. There are 14 residues in the CDR3. The CDR3 loop is CAISALGQNEKLFF. CDR3 coding DNA: TGTGCCATCAGTGCTCTCGGACAGAATGAAAAACTGTTTTTT.

The chain recombines TRBV25-1 with TRBJ2-7, with D unclear. The CDR3 extends over 11 amino acids. Germline V gives CDR1 MGHDK, CDR2 SYGVNS. Trimming removed 5 bases at V and 3 bases at J, with 5 bases between. The CDR3 DNA follows: TGTGCCAGCAGTTTCAGCTACGAGCAGTACTTC. Encoded protein: CASSFSYEQYF.

This clone showed up just once. The chain has TRBV10-3 and TRBJ1-2, with 8 bases matching TRBD1. Germline V gene lookup returns CDR1 ENHRY and CDR2 SYGVKD. J lost 4 bases, V lost 6 bases, and 10 bases had no gene match. The CDR3 has 15 amino acids. This CDR3 is CAIRGGTGILYGYTF. The DNA of the CDR3 is TGTGCCATCAGGGGGGGGACAGGAATCCTCTATGGCTACACCTTC.

The chain has TRBV6-6 and TRBJ2-3; D ambiguous. V was shortened by 3 bases and J by 0 bases, with 10 bases between the two germline ends. Germline V gene sequence: CDR1 MNHNY, CDR2 SVGAGI (reference sequence). The CDR3 loop spans 15 amino acids. The CDR3 nucleotides are TGTGCCAGCAGTTATATCCGAGGTAGCACAGATACGCAGTATTTT. It encodes CASSYIRGSTDTQYF.

V and J are TRBV2 and TRBJ2-7; TRBD2 matches 9 bases. V was pared by 0 bases and J by 2 bases, with 2 bases of the junction left unmatched. The CDR3 runs to 15 residues. Germline V gene lookup returns CDR1 SNHLY and CDR2 FYNNEI. In DNA, the CDR3 is TGTGCCAGCAGTGAAGCGGCTAGCGGGGCCTACGAGCAGTACTTC. Its protein is CASSEAASGAYEQYF.

The V gene is TRBV11-3, the J gene TRBJ1-1; unclear D gene. Germline CDR1 reads SGHNT; CDR2 reads YENEEA. V lost 1 base and J 4 bases, leaving 7 bases between the germline ends. The CDR3 has 13 residues. The CDR3: CASSLGAFTEAFF. CDR3 sequence (DNA): TGTGCCAGCAGCTTAGGGGCGTTCACTGAAGCTTTCTTT.

V is TRBV10-3 and J is TRBJ2-7; 8 positions match TRBD2. Germline loops: CDR1 ENHRY, CDR2 SYGVKD. After removal of 4 bases from V and 6 bases from J, the junction contained 8 bases not matched to a gene. The CDR3 totals 14 residues. The CDR3 nucleotides read TGTGCCATCAGTGGGACTAGCTCGCTCTCCGAGCAGTACTTC. It yields the protein CAISGTSSLSEQYF.

CDR3 sequence: CASSLEGAKETQYF. The DNA for the CDR3 is TGTGCCAGCAGCTTAGAGGGAGCTAAAGAGACCCAGTACTTC. The chain is built from TRBV13 and TRBJ2-5; perhaps TRBD2 as D (5 bases). The V end was cut by 1 base, the J end by 3 bases, with 9 bases between. Germline V gene data show CDR1 as PRHDT and CDR2 as FYEKMQ (reference sequence). This CDR3 has 14 amino acids.

The chain uses TRBV3-1 (or the pseudogene TRBV3-2) and TRBJ2-7; the D gene is possibly TRBD2 (6 bases). The CDR3 has 15 amino acids. Germline CDR1 and CDR2: LGHDT and YNNKEL (reference sequence). The germline V and J ends were trimmed by 0 bases and 9 bases, with 18 bases remaining between them. The CDR3 bases are TGTGCCAGCAGCCAAGAAACCGGACGGGACTCACGGCAGTACTTC. Translation: CASSQETGRDSRQYF.

This clone has just a few counts. This chain joins TRBV5-1 and TRBJ2-7; TRBD1 agrees at 7 bases. This CDR3 spans 12 amino acids. V lost 4 bases and J lost 5; bases outside the gene matches: 3. Per germline, CDR1 SGHRS and CDR2 YFSETQ. Here the CDR3 reads CASSKGQDEQYF. CDR3 DNA sequence: TGCGCCAGCAGCAAAGGACAGGACGAGCAGTACTTC.